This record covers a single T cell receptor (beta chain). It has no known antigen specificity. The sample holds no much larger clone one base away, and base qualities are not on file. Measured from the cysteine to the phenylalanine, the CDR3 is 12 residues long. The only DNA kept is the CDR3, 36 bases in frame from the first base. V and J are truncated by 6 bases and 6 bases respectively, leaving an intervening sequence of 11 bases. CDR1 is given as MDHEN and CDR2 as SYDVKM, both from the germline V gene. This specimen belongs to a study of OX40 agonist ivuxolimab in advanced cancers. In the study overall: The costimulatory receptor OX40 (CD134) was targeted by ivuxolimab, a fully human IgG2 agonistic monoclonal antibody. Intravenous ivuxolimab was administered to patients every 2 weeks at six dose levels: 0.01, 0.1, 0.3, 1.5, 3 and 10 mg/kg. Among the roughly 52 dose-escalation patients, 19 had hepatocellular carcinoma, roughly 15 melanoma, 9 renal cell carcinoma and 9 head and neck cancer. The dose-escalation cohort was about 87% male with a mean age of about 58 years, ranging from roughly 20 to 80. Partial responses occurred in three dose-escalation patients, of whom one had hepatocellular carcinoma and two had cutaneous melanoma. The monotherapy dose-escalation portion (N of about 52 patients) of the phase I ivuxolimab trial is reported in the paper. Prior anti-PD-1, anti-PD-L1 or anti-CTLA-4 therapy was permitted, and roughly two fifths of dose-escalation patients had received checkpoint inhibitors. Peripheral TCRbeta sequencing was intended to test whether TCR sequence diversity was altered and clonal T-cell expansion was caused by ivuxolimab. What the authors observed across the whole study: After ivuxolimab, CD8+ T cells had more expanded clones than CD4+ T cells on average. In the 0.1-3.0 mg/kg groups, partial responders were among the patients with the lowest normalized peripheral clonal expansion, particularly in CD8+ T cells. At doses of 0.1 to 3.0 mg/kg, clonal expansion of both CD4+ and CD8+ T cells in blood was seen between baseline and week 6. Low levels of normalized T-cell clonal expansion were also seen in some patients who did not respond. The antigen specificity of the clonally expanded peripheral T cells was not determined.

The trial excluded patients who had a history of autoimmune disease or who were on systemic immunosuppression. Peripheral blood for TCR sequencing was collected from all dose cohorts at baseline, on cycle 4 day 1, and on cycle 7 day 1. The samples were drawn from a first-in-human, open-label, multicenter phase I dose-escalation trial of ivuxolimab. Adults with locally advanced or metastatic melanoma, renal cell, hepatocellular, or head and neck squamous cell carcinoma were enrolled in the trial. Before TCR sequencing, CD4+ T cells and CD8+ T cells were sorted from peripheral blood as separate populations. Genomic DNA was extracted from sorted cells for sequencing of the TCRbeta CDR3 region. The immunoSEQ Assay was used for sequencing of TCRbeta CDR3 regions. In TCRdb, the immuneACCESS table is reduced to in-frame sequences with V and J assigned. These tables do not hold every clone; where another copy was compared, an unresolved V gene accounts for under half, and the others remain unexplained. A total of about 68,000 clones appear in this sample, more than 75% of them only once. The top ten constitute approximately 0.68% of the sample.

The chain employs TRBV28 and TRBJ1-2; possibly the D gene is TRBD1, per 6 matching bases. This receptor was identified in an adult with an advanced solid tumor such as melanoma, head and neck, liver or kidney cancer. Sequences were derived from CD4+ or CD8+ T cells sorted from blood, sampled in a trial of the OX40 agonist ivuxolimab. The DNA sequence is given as TGTGCCAGCAGCACAGGGTATAATGGCTACACCTTC. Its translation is CASSTGYNGYTF.